This T cell receptor beta chain was sequenced during a study of Ad26.COV2.S vaccination and SARS-CoV-2 variants (dated by TCRdb to the early 2020s). Broadly, across the study: Donors in the vaccine arm were drawn from COV1001, a multicentre, randomized, double-blind, placebo-controlled phase I-IIa trial testing Ad26.COV2.S in healthy adults. Throughout the experiments and outcome assessment, investigators stayed blinded to trial group allocation. The TCR-sequenced set comprised roughly 30 samples: some 20 Ad26.COV2.S vaccine recipients, 5 placebo recipients and 8 SARS-CoV-2 convalescent individuals. Ad26.COV2.S was administered intramuscularly at a dose of 5x10^10 or 1x10^11 viral particles, either as one shot or as two shots given 56 days apart. The specificity and breadth of SARS-CoV-2-reactive T cell receptors after Ad26.COV2.S vaccination were assessed by TCRbeta repertoire sequencing. Trial participants were randomized into five groups of five: low-dose or high-dose Ad26.COV2.S given once or twice, or placebo on both occasions.

Remarks on this clone: Its antigen is still unknown. No qualities accompany the bases; no much larger clone lies one base away. Additional DNA sequences in this sample encode the identical CDR3.

V is trimmed back by 6 bases and J by 4 bases, and the junction contains 3 bases that no gene match accounts for. The germline V gene encodes CDR1 SGHTA and CDR2 FQGTGA. The CDR3 goes from the cysteine to the phenylalanine over 14 residues. The retained sequence is limited to the CDR3, 42 bases, with the frame set at the first base. The immunoSEQ Assay was the method used to sequence TCRbeta CDR3 regions. After extraction, genomic DNA underwent amplification by bias-controlled multiplex PCR, followed by high-throughput sequencing. In the source study's methods: To quantify the absolute abundance of every unique TCRbeta CDR3 region, sequences were collapsed and filtered. Usable DNA was measured by amplifying reference genes present in all nucleated cells, and TCRbeta template counts were normalized to that usable DNA to estimate T cell fraction. Repertoire TCRs were annotated as SARS-CoV-2-specific when V gene, CDR3 amino acid sequence and J gene were exactly matched to a known reactive TCR set. The reference SARS-CoV-2 TCR set came from MIRA and was filtered for enrichment in COVID-19-positive ImmuneCODE repertoires, removing public or cross-reactive TCRs. Drawing on the MIRA antigens, annotated TCRs were analysed further at the level of specific ORF or position within ORF. Breadth was defined as annotated unique rearrangements over total unique productive rearrangements; depth was the summed frequency of those rearrangements. Group comparisons of TCR breadth used two-sided Wilcoxon rank-sum tests. TCRdb stores this immuneACCESS table with in-frame sequences only. Part of the clones is absent; in the studies checked, under half of the shortfall reflects unresolved V genes, and no reason is known for the rest. V and J calls and clone size are as listed in that table; D and trimming were resolved from the DNA. The sample includes a few hundred thousand clones, with about nine tenths observed a single time. The top ten clones comprise 1.9% of the sample.

The treatment or condition label, read with the paper, signifies: some 20 received Ad26.COV2.S at low or high dose, single or two shots; about 5 received placebo; per-sample allocation not given. Repertoires of vaccine and placebo recipients were sequenced from samples collected on day 63 after the first injection. Cohort 1b enrolled 20 to 30 adults aged 18-55 years at a single site in Boston, USA, between 29 July and 7 August 2020. Ad26.COV2.S was a replication-incompetent adenovirus type 26 vector expressing a prefusion-stabilized SARS-CoV-2 spike protein from the original Wuhan strain. Here is what the overall study found, with its caveats: Spike-specific TCR breadth was higher in Ad26.COV2.S recipients than in placebo recipients (P = 0.0014). The study was not powered for comparison of responses between vaccine doses or regimens. The authors noted that the TCR breadth and depth analyses may have underestimated total T cell responses. After vaccination, spike-specific CD8+ and CD4+ T cell responses were reported to show substantial breadth. Vaccine and placebo recipients had similar non-spike TCR breadth, a finding consistent with the vaccine containing only spike.

Sequenced here: peripheral blood, sampled in a trial of Ad26.COV2.S vaccine versus placebo. The receptor was isolated from a person aged 18 to 59 who received the Ad26.COV2.S COVID-19 vaccine or a placebo. The V and J segments used are TRBV7-3 and TRBJ2-1, and 10 junctional nucleotides match TRBD1. The base sequence is TGTGCCAGCAGTCCGGGACAGGGGTACAATGAGCAGTTCTTC. Translated, this is CASSPGQGYNEQFF.